The clone carrying this TCR beta chain came up once. PCR was performed using 60 Vbeta and 13 Jbeta primers. Using immunoSEQ multiplex PCR, the repertoire was profiled, and TCRdb retains in-frame clones only, with some absent. Of roughly 120,000 clones listed, 70% to 75% are singletons. The CDR3 sequence is 13 residues long. Germline lookup yields CDR1 SGHRS and CDR2 YFSETQ. V was pared by 4 bases and J by 2 bases, with 10 bases between. The entry originates in a study of cytomegalovirus exposure and HLA in healthy donors. The TCR sequence derives from a woman aged 18-30 years in good health and CMV-seronegative. The sample consisted of PBMCs. The chain recombines TRBV5-1 with TRBJ2-7; D is undetermined. The DNA for the CDR3 is TGCGCCAGCAGCCCGGATGAGGCCTACGAGCAGTACTTC. It encodes CASSPDEAYEQYF.